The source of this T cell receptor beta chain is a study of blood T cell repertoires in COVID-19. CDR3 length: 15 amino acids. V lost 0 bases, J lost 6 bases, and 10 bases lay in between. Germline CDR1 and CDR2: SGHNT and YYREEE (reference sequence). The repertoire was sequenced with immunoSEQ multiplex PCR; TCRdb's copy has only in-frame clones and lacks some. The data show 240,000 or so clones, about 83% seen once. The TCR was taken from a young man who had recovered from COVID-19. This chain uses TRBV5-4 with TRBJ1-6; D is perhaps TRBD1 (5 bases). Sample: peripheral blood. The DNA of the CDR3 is TGTGCCAGCAGCTTGGGACAGCCTCTTAATTCACCCCTCCACTTT. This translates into CASSLGQPLNSPLHF.